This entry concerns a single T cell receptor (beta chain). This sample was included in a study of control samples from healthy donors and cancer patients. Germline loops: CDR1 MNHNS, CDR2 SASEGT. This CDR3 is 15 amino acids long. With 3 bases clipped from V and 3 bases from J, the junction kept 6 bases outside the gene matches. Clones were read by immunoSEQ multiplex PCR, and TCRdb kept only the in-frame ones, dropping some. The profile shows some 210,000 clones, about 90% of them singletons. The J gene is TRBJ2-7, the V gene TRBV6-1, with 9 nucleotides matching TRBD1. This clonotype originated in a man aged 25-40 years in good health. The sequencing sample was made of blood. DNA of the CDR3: TGTGCCAGCAGTGAGGGGGGACAGGGTCTCTACGAGCAGTACTTC. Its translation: CASSEGGQGLYEQYF.